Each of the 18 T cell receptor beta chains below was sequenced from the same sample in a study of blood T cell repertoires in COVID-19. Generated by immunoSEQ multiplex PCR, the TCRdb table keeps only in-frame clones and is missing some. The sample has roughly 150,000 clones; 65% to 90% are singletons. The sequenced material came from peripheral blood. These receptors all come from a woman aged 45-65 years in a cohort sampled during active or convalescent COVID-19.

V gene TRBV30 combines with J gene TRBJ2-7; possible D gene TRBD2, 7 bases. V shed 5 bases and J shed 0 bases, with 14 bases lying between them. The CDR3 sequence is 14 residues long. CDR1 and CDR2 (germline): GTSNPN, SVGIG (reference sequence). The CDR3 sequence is CAWGRGGGSYEQYF. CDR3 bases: TGTGCCTGGGGCCGAGGGGGGGGCTCCTACGAGCAGTACTTC.

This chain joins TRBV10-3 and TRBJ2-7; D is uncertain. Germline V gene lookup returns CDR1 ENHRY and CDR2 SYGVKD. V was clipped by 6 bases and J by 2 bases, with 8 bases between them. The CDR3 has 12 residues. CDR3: CAISPSTYEQYF. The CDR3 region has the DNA TGTGCCATCAGCCCTTCTACCTACGAGCAGTACTTC.

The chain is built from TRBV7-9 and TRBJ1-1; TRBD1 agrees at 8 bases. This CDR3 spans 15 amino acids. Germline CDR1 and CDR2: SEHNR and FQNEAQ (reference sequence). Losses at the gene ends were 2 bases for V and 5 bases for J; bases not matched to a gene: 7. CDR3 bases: TGTGCCAGCAGCTTATTCGGACAGGGACGAACTGAAGCTTTCTTT. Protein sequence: CASSLFGQGRTEAFF.

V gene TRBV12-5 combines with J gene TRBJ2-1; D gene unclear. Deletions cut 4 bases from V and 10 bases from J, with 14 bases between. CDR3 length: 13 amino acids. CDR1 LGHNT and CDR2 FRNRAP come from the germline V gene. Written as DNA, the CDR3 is TGTGCTAGTGGTTCGGCGAGCCTAGGCGAGCAGTTCTTC. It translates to CASGSASLGEQFF. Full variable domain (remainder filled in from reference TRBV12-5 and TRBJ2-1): DARVTQTPRHKVTEMGQEVTMRCQPILGHNTVFWYRQTMMQGLELLAYFRNRAPLDDSGMPKDRFSAEMPDATLATLKIQPSEPRDSAVYFCASGSASLGEQFFGPGTRLTVL.

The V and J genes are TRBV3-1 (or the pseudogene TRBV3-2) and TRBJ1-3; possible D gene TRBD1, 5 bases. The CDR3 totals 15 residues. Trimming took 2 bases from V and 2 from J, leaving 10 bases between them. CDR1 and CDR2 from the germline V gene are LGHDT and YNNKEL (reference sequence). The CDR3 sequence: CASSQLGLTGNTIYF. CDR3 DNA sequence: TGTGCCAGCAGCCAATTGGGACTGACTGGAAACACCATATATTTT.

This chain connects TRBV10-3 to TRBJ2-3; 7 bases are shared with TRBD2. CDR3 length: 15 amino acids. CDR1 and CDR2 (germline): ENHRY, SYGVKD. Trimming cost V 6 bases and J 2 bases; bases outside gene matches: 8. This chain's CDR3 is CAIRTRGGATDTQYF. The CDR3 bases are TGTGCCATCAGAACCCGCGGGGGAGCCACAGATACGCAGTATTTT.

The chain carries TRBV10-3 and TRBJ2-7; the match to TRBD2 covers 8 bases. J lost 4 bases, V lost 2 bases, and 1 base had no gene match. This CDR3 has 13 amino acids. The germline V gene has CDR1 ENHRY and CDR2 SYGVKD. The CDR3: CAISEGLAYEQYF. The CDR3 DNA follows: TGTGCCATCAGTGAGGGACTAGCTTACGAGCAGTACTTC.

CDR3 bases: TGTGCCAGCAGCAATCAGGCTAGCACAGATACGCAGTATTTT. This translates into CASSNQASTDTQYF. The rearrangement uses TRBV7-8 and TRBJ2-3; the D is unclear. The CDR3 is 14 residues long. The germline V and J ends were trimmed by 5 bases and 0 bases, with 9 bases remaining between them. CDR1 is SGHVS, CDR2 FQNEAQ, per germline.

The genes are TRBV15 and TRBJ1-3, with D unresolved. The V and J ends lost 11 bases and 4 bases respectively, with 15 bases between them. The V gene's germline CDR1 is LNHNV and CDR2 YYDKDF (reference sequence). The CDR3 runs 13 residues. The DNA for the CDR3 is TGTGCCTCCCGCCCGGCACAGGGAAACACCATATATTTT. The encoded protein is CASRPAQGNTIYF.

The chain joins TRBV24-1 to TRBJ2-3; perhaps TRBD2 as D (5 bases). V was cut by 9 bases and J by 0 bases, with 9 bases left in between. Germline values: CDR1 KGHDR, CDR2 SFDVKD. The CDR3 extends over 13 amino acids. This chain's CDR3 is CATAGVSTDTQYF. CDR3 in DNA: TGTGCCACCGCCGGGGTTAGCACAGATACGCAGTATTTT.

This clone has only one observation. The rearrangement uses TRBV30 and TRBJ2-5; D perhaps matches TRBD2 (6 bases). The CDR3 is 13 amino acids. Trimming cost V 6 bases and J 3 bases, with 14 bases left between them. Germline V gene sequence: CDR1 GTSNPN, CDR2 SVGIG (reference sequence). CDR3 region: CACLRGGEETQYF. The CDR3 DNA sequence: TGTGCCTGCCTAAGGGGCGGGGAAGAGACCCAGTACTTC. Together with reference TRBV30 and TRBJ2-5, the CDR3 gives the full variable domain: SQTIHQWPATLVQPVGSPLSLECTVEGTSNPNLYWYRQAAGRGLQLLFYSVGIGQISSEVPQNLSASRPQDRQFILSSKKLLLSDSGFYLCACLRGGEETQYFGPGTRLLVL.

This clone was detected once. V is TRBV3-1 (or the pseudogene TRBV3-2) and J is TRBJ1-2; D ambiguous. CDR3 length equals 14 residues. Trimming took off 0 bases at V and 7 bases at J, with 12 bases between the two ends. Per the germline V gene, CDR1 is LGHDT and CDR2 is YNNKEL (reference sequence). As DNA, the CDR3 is TGTGCCAGCAGCCAAGATCAAATGGGAGGTGGCTACACCTTC. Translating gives CASSQDQMGGGYTF.

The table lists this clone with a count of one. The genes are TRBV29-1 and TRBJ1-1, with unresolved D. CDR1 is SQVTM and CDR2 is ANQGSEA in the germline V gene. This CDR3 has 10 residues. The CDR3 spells CSAGNTEAFF. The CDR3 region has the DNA TGCAGTGCCGGGAACACTGAAGCTTTCTTT.

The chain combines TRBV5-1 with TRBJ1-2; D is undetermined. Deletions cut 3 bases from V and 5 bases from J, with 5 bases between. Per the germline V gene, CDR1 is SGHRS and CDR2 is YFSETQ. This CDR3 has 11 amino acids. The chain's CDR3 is CASSSFYGYTF. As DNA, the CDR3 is TGCGCCAGCAGCTCCTTTTATGGCTACACCTTC.

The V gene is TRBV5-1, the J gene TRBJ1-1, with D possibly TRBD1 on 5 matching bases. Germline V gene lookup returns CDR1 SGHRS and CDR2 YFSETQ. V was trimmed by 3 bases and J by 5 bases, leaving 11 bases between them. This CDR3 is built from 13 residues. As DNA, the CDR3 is TGCGCCAGCAGCTCCTCAGGGATTACTGAAGCTTTCTTT. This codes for CASSSSGITEAFF.

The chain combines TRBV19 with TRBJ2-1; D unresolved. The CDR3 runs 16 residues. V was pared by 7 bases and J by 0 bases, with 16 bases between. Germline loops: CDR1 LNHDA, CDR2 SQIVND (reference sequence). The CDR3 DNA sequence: TGTGCCAGTACCCACCAGGCCCCGAGCTCCTACAATGAGCAGTTCTTC. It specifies CASTHQAPSSYNEQFF. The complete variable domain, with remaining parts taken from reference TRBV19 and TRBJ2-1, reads DGGITQSPKYLFRKEGQNVTLSCEQNLNHDAMYWYRQDPGQGLRLIYYSQIVNDFQKGDIAEGYSVSREKKESFPLTVTSAQKNPTAFYLCASTHQAPSSYNEQFFGPGTRLTVL.

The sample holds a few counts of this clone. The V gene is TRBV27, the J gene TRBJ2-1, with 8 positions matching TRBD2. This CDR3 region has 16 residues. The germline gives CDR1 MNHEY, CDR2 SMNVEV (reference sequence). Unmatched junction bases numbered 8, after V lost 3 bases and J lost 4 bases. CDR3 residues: CASSFGLRGVYNEQFF. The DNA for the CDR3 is TGTGCCAGCAGTTTCGGATTGCGGGGGGTATACAATGAGCAGTTCTTC.

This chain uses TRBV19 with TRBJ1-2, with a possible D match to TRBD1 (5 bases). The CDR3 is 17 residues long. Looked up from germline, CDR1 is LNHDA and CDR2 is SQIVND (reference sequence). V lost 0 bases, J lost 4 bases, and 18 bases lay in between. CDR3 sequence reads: CASSIDRTGEGGYGYTF. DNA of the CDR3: TGTGCCAGTAGTATAGATCGTACGGGGGAAGGTGGCTATGGCTACACCTTC.